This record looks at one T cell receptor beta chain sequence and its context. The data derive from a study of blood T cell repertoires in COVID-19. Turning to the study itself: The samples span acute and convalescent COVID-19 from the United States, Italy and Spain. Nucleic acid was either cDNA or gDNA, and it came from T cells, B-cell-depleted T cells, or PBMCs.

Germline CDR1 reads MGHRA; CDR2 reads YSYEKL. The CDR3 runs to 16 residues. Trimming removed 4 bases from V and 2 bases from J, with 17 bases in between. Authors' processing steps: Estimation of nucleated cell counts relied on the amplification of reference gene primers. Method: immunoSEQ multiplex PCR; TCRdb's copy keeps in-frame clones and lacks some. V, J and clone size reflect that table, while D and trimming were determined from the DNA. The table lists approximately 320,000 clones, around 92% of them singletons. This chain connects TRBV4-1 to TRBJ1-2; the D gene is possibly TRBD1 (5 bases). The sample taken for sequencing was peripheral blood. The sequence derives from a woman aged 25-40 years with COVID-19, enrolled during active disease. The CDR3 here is CASSPQTWGRNYGYTF. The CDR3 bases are TGCGCCAGCAGCCCCCAGACCTGGGGCAGAAACTATGGCTACACCTTC.